The rows below give T cell receptor beta chains drawn from one sample of a study of T cells in Graves' hyperthyroidism and ophthalmopathy. TCRdb re-derived calls from the multiplex PCR reads in MiXCR, one entry per CDR3 protein. This sample yields about 640,000 distinct CDR3 sequences, of which under 25% are seen a single time; under 35% belongs to the top ten. The specimen sequenced was blood. These TCRs come from a man between 25 and 39 years old with Graves' ophthalmopathy. Both conserved end residues are part of each CDR3. The order of the fields is CDR3 DNA, CDR3 protein, D gene, V gene, clone size, J gene. The D gene is left open where the match is weak. A row's size may be missing; if present it is once, few, many or a size class.

TGTGCCAGCAGTAGCCCAATCGTAACGTTAGAGACCCAGTACTTC CASSSPIVTLETQYF . TRBV5-6 . TRBJ2-5
TGTGCCAGCAGCTGGGAGCCAGCGGGAGGTTACAATGAGCAGTTCTTC CASSWEPAGGYNEQFF TRBD2 TRBV5-6 . TRBJ2-1
TGTGCCAGCAGCCCGCCGGGCCGGGCCGTTCCCGAGCAGTACTTC CASSPPGRAVPEQYF . TRBV7-9 . TRBJ2-7
TGTGCCAGCATGGCGGGAGACACAGATACGCAGTATTTT CASMAGDTDTQYF TRBD2 TRBV6-1 many TRBJ2-3
TGTGCCAGCAGCTTATACGCAGGGGGCCGGACTGAAGCTTTCTTT CASSLYAGGRTEAFF TRBD1 TRBV13 many TRBJ1-1
TGTGCCAGCAGCTTAGAGGGGGCTAGCGTCAATGAGCAGTTCTTC CASSLEGASVNEQFF . TRBV7-2 few TRBJ2-1
TGCGCCAGCACAGGAGGGCACATGAACACTGAAGCTTTCTTT CASTGGHMNTEAFF . TRBV5-1 . TRBJ1-1
TGTGCCACCGAGGGGCGCCGGACCGGGGAGCTGTTTTTT CATEGRRTGELFF . TRBV24-1 . TRBJ2-2
TGTGCCAGCAGCCAAGAATGGGGCCAGAACACTGAAGCTTTCTTT CASSQEWGQNTEAFF . TRBV3-1 . TRBJ1-1
TGTGCCAGCAGTTCCTTCCGAATTGGGAGATGGGAAAAACTGTTTTTT CASSSFRIGRWEKLFF . TRBV28 many TRBJ1-4
TGCAGTGCTGAACTTGACTGGGACAATGAGCAGTTCTTC CSAELDWDNEQFF . TRBV20-1 . TRBJ2-1
TGTGCCCGCAGCTTATATCCCTCTGGAAACACCATATATTTT CARSLYPSGNTIYF . TRBV7-9 . TRBJ1-3
TGTGCCAGCAGTGAAGTAAGAGCGGGAGGGCGGGATGAGCAGTTCTTC CASSEVRAGGRDEQFF TRBD2 TRBV2 few TRBJ2-1
TGTGCCAGCAGTTCCCAGGGATATAGCAATCAGCCCCAGCATTTT CASSSQGYSNQPQHF . TRBV27 many TRBJ1-5
TGCAGTGCTAGACCCAAGTGGCGGAACTCCTACAATGAGCAGTTCTTC CSARPKWRNSYNEQFF . TRBV20-1 few TRBJ2-1
TGTGCCAGCTCTACCGACTCCTACGAGCAGTACTTC CASSTDSYEQYF . TRBV5-1 many TRBJ2-7
TGTGCCAGCAGTGGCCGGACTAGCGGGACCGGGGAGCTGTTTTTT CASSGRTSGTGELFF TRBD2 TRBV12-3/TRBV12-4 many TRBJ2-2
TGTGCCACCAACCGGGAAAACACCGGGGAGCTGTTTTTT CATNRENTGELFF . TRBV6-1 . TRBJ2-2
TGCAGTGCTCTAAGGGACAGCCTAAGCAATCAGCCCCAGCATTTT CSALRDSLSNQPQHF TRBD1 TRBV20-1 many TRBJ1-5
TGTGCCAGCAGTTTATCGGGACCGACAGGGGTGGCAGATACGCAGTATTTT CASSLSGPTGVADTQYF TRBD1 TRBV27 many TRBJ2-3
TGTGCCAGCAGCGCAACGACAGGGCACGAGCAGTACTTC CASSATTGHEQYF TRBD1 TRBV7-7 . TRBJ2-7
TGTGCCAGCAAACCAGACCCGGGACGGACCCTAAGGAATCAGCCCCAGCATTTT CASKPDPGRTLRNQPQHF . TRBV6-2/TRBV6-3 few TRBJ1-5
TGTGCCAGCAGCCAAGAAGGTGGTGAGCAGTTCTTC CASSQEGGEQFF . TRBV4-2 . TRBJ2-1
TGTGCCAGCAGCCAAGGGAACAGCCACCTCTACGAGCAGTACTTC CASSQGNSHLYEQYF . TRBV3-1 few TRBJ2-7
TGTGCCAGCAGTGCGCGGCAGGGTCTTAATCGGGAGCAGTACTTC CASSARQGLNREQYF . TRBV2 . TRBJ2-7
TGTGCCAGCAGCGTAGAGCTGACGACTAGCTCCTACAATGAGCAGTTCTTC CASSVELTTSSYNEQFF . TRBV9 . TRBJ2-1
TGTGCCAGCTCACCACTGGCTGGGGACGAGCAGTACTTC CASSPLAGDEQYF . TRBV18 many TRBJ2-7
TGCAGCGTTCAAGTACAGGGGGCGATTACTGAAGCTTTCTTT CSVQVQGAITEAFF TRBD1 TRBV29-1 . TRBJ1-1
TGTGCCAGCTCACCACCGAACAGTCTTAACTATGGCTACACCTTC CASSPPNSLNYGYTF . TRBV18 . TRBJ1-2
TGTGCCATCAGCGAGGGACCCGGGGAGCTGTTTTTT CAISEGPGELFF . TRBV10-3 . TRBJ2-2
TGCAGTGCTAGTCCTCGGGCGGCCTCCTACGAGCAGTACTTC CSASPRAASYEQYF . TRBV20-1 few TRBJ2-7
TGTGCCAGCAGGGATCGCGGGGAAGAGAATGCTTTCTTT CASRDRGEENAFF . TRBV2 few TRBJ1-1
TGTGCCAGCTCACCATGGGAGCCGGGACTCCAGGAGACCCAGTACTTC CASSPWEPGLQETQYF . TRBV18 few TRBJ2-5
TGTGCCAGCGCGCGGGGGGTAAGCACAGATACGCAGTATTTT CASARGVSTDTQYF TRBD2 TRBV6-1 . TRBJ2-3
TGTGCCAGCAGGATGAGTCTGAACAATGAGCAGTTCTTC CASRMSLNNEQFF . TRBV27 . TRBJ2-1
TGTGCCACCAGGGGCCGGGACAGGACGAGCACAGATACGCAGTATTTT CATRGRDRTSTDTQYF TRBD1 TRBV24-1 . TRBJ2-3
TGTGTTTCGCACGAGGAGGGGGGCAATGAGCAGTTCTTC CVSHEEGGNEQFF . TRBV2 many TRBJ2-1
TGTGCCAGTAGTATAGGAAGGAGAAATGAGCAGTTCTTC CASSIGRRNEQFF . TRBV19 . TRBJ2-1
TGTGCCAGCAGTTTTGAGGCAGGGCTGACAGATACGCAGTATTTT CASSFEAGLTDTQYF . TRBV28 . TRBJ2-3
TGCGCCAGCAGCTTGGTTTCTAGCGGGAGGGCGCAATACGAGCAGTACTTC CASSLVSSGRAQYEQYF TRBD2 TRBV5-1 . TRBJ2-7
TGTGCCAGCAGCTTCCGGGACGAAGGTATCCAAGAGACCCAGTACTTC CASSFRDEGIQETQYF . TRBV7-2 few TRBJ2-5
TGTGCCAGCAGTTCCACCGGGACAGGGAGTGAAAAACTGTTTTTT CASSSTGTGSEKLFF TRBD1 TRBV6-1 few TRBJ1-4
TGTGCCAGCAGTCCCCAGGGATGGCACTACGAGCAGTACTTC CASSPQGWHYEQYF . TRBV12-3/TRBV12-4 many TRBJ2-7
TGTGCCAGTAAGGGGGTAGCGGCTTTCTTT CASKGVAAFF . TRBV6-1 few TRBJ1-1
TGTGCCACCAGCAGTCGCGCACGGGACAGGGGAAACCAAGAGACCCAGTACTTC CATSSRARDRGNQETQYF TRBD1 TRBV15 . TRBJ2-5
TGTGCCAGCAGTGCCGGGACAGGGGTTGGCTACACCTTC CASSAGTGVGYTF TRBD1 TRBV12-3/TRBV12-4 many TRBJ1-2
TGTGCCAGCAGCCCCTTGGGAGGGGACACCTACGAGCAGTACTTC CASSPLGGDTYEQYF . TRBV28 . TRBJ2-7
TGTGCCAGCAGGCCGACCGGGACCTACTATGGCTACACCTTC CASRPTGTYYGYTF . TRBV12-3/TRBV12-4 many TRBJ1-2
TGTGCCAGCAGTTCCGACAGGGTTGTGAACACCGGGGAGCTGTTTTTT CASSSDRVVNTGELFF TRBD1 TRBV6-2/TRBV6-3 . TRBJ2-2